This T cell receptor (beta chain) was obtained from a study of cytotoxic CD8 clonotypes in ibrutinib-treated CLL. Study details: Response sampling occurred after a median 12 months of treatment (range 6 to 36). Productive templates per sample averaged roughly 270,000; productive rearrangements, approximately 93,000. Overall study results and limits: Upon ibrutinib response clonality rose, and upon progression it fell back toward baseline. In sustained-remission versus progressing patients, sampling times differed.

Unmatched junction bases numbered 11, after V lost 2 bases and J lost 9 bases. The CDR3 runs 16 residues. Germline V gives CDR1 MNHNY, CDR2 SVGAGI (reference sequence). A remark on this clone: No antigen is known for it.

Assay used: immunoSEQ multiplex PCR; TCRdb lists only in-frame clones, some missing. The table lists 270,000 or so clones, around 76% of them singletons. This material consisted of PBMCs, taken at disease progression, from a patient treated with ibrutinib. The chain links TRBV6-6 to TRBJ2-1; 9 nucleotides line up with TRBD2. This clonotype was sampled from a human donor with chronic lymphocytic leukemia. In DNA form, the CDR3 reads TGTGCCAGCAGTTACCTTGGCACTAGCGGGCTGGGTGAGCAGTTCTTC. Protein: CASSYLGTSGLGEQFF.